This TCR beta chain was profiled in a study of T cells after yellow fever vaccination. In the study overall: Researchers used SMART-Seq v4 Ultra Low Input to prepare fractions that had low cell numbers.

To note about this clonotype: No antigen is known for it.

MiXCR was run by TCRdb on the 5' RACE reads, yielding one entry per CDR3 protein. The sample holds 600,000 to 750,000 distinct CDR3 sequences, more than 9% seen once. Whole-study findings and limits: CD4 and CD8 compartments shared a small share of clonotypes, likely from convergent recombination. It was the secondary response that reached its peak faster, day 5 versus 15, but it was weaker. Most clones from primary vaccination resurfaced after the booster (around 97% CD4, less than 90% CD8).

The CDR3 is 16 residues long. V lost 6 bases, J lost 1 base, and 11 bases stayed unmatched. Germline V gene data show CDR1 as MNHNS and CDR2 as SASEGT. The clonotype was recovered from a man aged 25-45 years who received the YFV17D yellow fever vaccine. Source: PBMCs, taken on the day of the yellow fever booster vaccination. V usage is TRBV6-1 and J usage is TRBJ2-5, with 7 bases aligning to TRBD1. DNA for the CDR3: TGTGCCAGCAGCCTCCGGACAGGCCAACTCCAAGAGACCCAGTACTTC. Residues: CASSLRTGQLQETQYF.